A selection of T cell receptor beta chains follows, all from one sample in a study of blood T cell repertoires in COVID-19. Only in-frame clones appear in the TCRdb table, and some are missing; sequencing was by immunoSEQ multiplex PCR. The table has under 300,000 clones, 65% to 90% seen once. The specimen sequenced was peripheral blood. The receptors derive from a woman of 80 years or more with active or convalescent COVID-19. CDR3s include the opening cysteine and the closing phenylalanine or tryptophan. A D gene is named only where the DNA matches it firmly. Clone size is given for some rows only: seen once, a few or many times, or a class if the clone is expanded.

TRBV6-5,-,TRBJ1-1,-,13,CASSRVEDTEAFF,TGTGCCAGCAGTCGGGTTGAGGACACTGAAGCTTTCTTT
TRBV5-8,TRBD1,TRBJ1-2,-,16,CASSPLVSGGNYGYTF,TGTGCCAGCAGCCCCCTGGTTTCAGGGGGTAACTATGGCTACACCTTC
TRBV24-1,-,TRBJ1-5,-,12,CATSDSDQPQHF,TGTGCCACCAGTGATTCTGATCAGCCCCAGCATTTT
TRBV19,-,TRBJ1-2,-,14,CASSIVGQRFGYTF,TGTGCCAGTAGTATAGTAGGACAGCGGTTTGGCTACACCTTC
TRBV3-1/TRBV3-2,TRBD1,TRBJ1-2,-,15,CASSQRAGGNYGYTF,TGTGCCAGCAGCCAAAGAGCAGGGGGCAACTATGGCTACACCTTC
TRBV19,-,TRBJ1-1,-,13,CASSIGYQGEAFF,TGTGCCAGTAGTATAGGGTATCAGGGGGAAGCTTTCTTT
TRBV7-7,-,TRBJ2-5,-,14,CASSLVEAAETQYF,TGTGCTAGCAGCTTAGTTGAGGCGGCAGAGACCCAGTACTTC
TRBV28,-,TRBJ1-3,once,14,CASSFSSSGNTIYF,TGTGCCAGCAGTTTCTCTAGCTCTGGAAACACCATATATTTT
TRBV5-6,-,TRBJ2-5,-,16,CASSRVLRQVEETQYF,TGTGCCAGCAGCCGAGTTTTAAGACAGGTCGAAGAGACCCAGTACTTC
TRBV19,-,TRBJ1-2,-,15,CASTYRGGSNYGYTF,TGTGCCAGTACCTACCGGGGGGGGTCTAACTATGGCTACACCTTC
TRBV28,-,TRBJ2-2,once,20,CASSFGPVAGYLADTGELFF,TGTGCCAGCAGTTTCGGTCCAGTGGCCGGGTATCTTGCGGACACCGGGGAGCTGTTTTTT
TRBV2,TRBD1,TRBJ2-7,-,14,CASSRQGAAYEQYF,TGTGCCAGCAGTAGACAGGGGGCTGCTTACGAGCAGTACTTC
TRBV5-5,-,TRBJ1-5,once,17,CASSPRDFGGLHQPQHF,TGTGCCAGCAGCCCAAGGGACTTTGGCGGGCTCCATCAGCCCCAGCATTTT
TRBV5-1,-,TRBJ2-3,-,16,CASSSFGGPSTDTQYF,TGCGCCAGCAGCTCGTTCGGGGGGCCTAGCACAGATACGCAGTATTTT
TRBV6-4,TRBD1,TRBJ1-1,-,15,CASSASGQMNTEAFF,TGTGCCAGCAGTGCTTCGGGACAGATGAACACTGAAGCTTTCTTT
TRBV19,-,TRBJ2-6,-,15,CASSSRVSGANVLTF,TGTGCCAGTAGTTCGAGGGTCTCCGGGGCCAACGTCCTGACTTTC
TRBV6-5,TRBD2,TRBJ2-7,-,15,CASSSGTPTLYEQYF,TGTGCCAGCAGTAGCGGGACTCCGACCCTCTACGAGCAGTACTTC
TRBV5-1,-,TRBJ1-1,once,12,CASSLEQGPAFF,TGCGCCAGCAGCTTGGAACAGGGCCCAGCTTTCTTT
TRBV6-5,-,TRBJ1-3,-,15,CASRRGTHSGNTIYF,TGTGCCAGCCGAAGGGGGACACACTCTGGAAACACCATATATTTT
TRBV7-2,-,TRBJ2-5,-,15,CASSLDTGRQETQYF,TGTGCCAGCAGCTTAGATACAGGGCGGCAAGAGACCCAGTACTTC
TRBV19,-,TRBJ2-6,-,16,CASSIDGNSGANVLTF,TGTGCCAGTAGTATAGACGGTAACTCTGGGGCCAACGTCCTGACTTTC
TRBV28,-,TRBJ2-2,-,14,CASLYGAQTGELFF,TGTGCCAGCCTATATGGGGCTCAAACCGGGGAGCTGTTTTTT
TRBV20-1,TRBD1,TRBJ1-2,-,11,CSASDRGGYTF,TGCAGTGCTAGCGACAGGGGAGGCTACACCTTC
TRBV7-8,-,TRBJ2-7,-,14,CASSFRGGDYEQYF,TGTGCCAGCAGCTTTAGGGGGGGAGATTACGAGCAGTACTTC
TRBV5-1,TRBD1,TRBJ1-2,-,14,CASSAGQGNYGYTF,TGCGCCAGCAGCGCGGGACAGGGGAACTATGGCTACACCTTC
TRBV6-5,-,TRBJ2-7,few,12,CASRGTLHEQYF,TGTGCCAGCAGGGGGACTCTCCACGAGCAGTACTTC
TRBV6-5,TRBD1,TRBJ1-2,-,14,CASTIQGTGNGYTF,TGTGCCAGCACCATTCAGGGGACAGGCAATGGCTACACCTTC
TRBV7-2,-,TRBJ2-2,-,14,CASSQPGGPGELFF,TGTGCCAGCAGCCAGCCCGGAGGGCCCGGGGAGCTGTTTTTT
TRBV11-3,-,TRBJ2-5,-,15,CASSSGFTPQETQYF,TGTGCCAGCAGCTCCGGGTTTACTCCACAAGAGACCCAGTACTTC
TRBV10-1,TRBD1,TRBJ2-3,-,15,CASSGTGGSTDTQYF,TGCGCCAGCAGTGGGACAGGGGGTTCCACAGATACGCAGTATTTT
TRBV5-1,TRBD2,TRBJ2-5,-,15,CASSLYRGSGETQYF,TGCGCCAGCAGCTTGTATCGCGGGAGCGGGGAGACCCAGTACTTC
TRBV3-1/TRBV3-2,-,TRBJ2-1,-,13,CASSQQGYNEQFF,TGTGCCAGCAGCCAACAGGGGTACAATGAGCAGTTCTTC
TRBV5-5,-,TRBJ1-3,-,14,CASSRDRSGNTIYF,TGTGCCAGCAGTCGCGACAGAAGTGGAAACACCATATATTTT
TRBV5-1,TRBD1,TRBJ2-3,-,14,CASTTGQGTDTQYF,TGCGCCAGCACCACGGGACAGGGCACAGATACGCAGTATTTT
TRBV6-2/TRBV6-3,TRBD1,TRBJ1-5,-,14,CASSRTGGNQPQHF,TGTGCCAGCAGCCGGACAGGGGGCAATCAGCCCCAGCATTTT
TRBV2,TRBD1,TRBJ1-2,-,13,CASKGTGDSDYTF,TGTGCCAGCAAAGGGACAGGGGATAGCGACTACACCTTC
TRBV28,-,TRBJ1-1,-,12,CASTSGGTEAFF,TGTGCCAGCACCTCAGGTGGGACTGAAGCTTTCTTT
TRBV5-4,TRBD1,TRBJ1-1,-,16,CASSTGQGRMNTEAFF,TGTGCCAGCAGCACCGGACAGGGCAGAATGAACACTGAAGCTTTCTTT
TRBV6-5,TRBD2,TRBJ2-2,once,15,CASSSLGEGTGELFF,TGTGCCAGCAGTTCCCTGGGGGAGGGCACCGGGGAGCTGTTTTTT
TRBV24-1,-,TRBJ2-3,-,13,CATQKAGTDTQYF,TGTGCCACCCAGAAGGCGGGCACAGATACGCAGTATTTT
TRBV5-1,-,TRBJ2-5,-,15,CASSYRRTVSETQYF,TGCGCCAGCAGCTACAGACGGACAGTATCGGAGACCCAGTACTTC
TRBV18,TRBD2,TRBJ2-1,-,14,CASSRTSGAHEQFF,TGTGCCAGCTCACGGACTAGCGGAGCCCATGAGCAGTTCTTC
TRBV28,TRBD1,TRBJ1-1,once,15,CASSLFGTGYTEAFF,TGTGCCAGCAGTTTATTTGGGACAGGGTACACTGAAGCTTTCTTT
TRBV4-1,TRBD2,TRBJ2-7,-,18,CASSQEGQGLAVLYEQYF,TGCGCCAGCAGCCAAGAGGGGCAGGGACTAGCGGTTCTCTACGAGCAGTACTTC
TRBV15,-,TRBJ1-1,-,15,CATSRGDGGDTEAFF,TGTGCCACCAGCAGAGGGGACGGGGGGGACACTGAAGCTTTCTTT
TRBV20-1,-,TRBJ1-5,-,16,CSASLFLQPSNQPQHF,TGCAGTGCTAGTCTTTTTCTACAGCCTAGCAATCAGCCCCAGCATTTT
TRBV28,-,TRBJ2-6,-,14,CASHSRPGANVLTF,TGTGCCAGCCATTCGAGGCCTGGGGCCAACGTCCTGACTTTC
TRBV18,-,TRBJ2-7,-,15,CASSPRTSRDYEQYF,TGTGCCAGCTCACCACGAACTAGCAGAGACTACGAGCAGTACTTC
TRBV5-6,-,TRBJ2-1,few,14,CASSLVGGGVEQFF,TGTGCCAGCAGCTTGGTTGGAGGGGGCGTTGAGCAGTTCTTC
TRBV19,-,TRBJ1-1,-,15,CASRDLTGFNTEAFF,TGTGCCAGTAGGGACCTCACAGGGTTTAACACTGAAGCTTTCTTT
TRBV28,-,TRBJ2-6,-,14,CASRGTGGANVLTF,TGTGCCAGCAGGGGGACTGGTGGGGCCAACGTCCTGACTTTC
TRBV11-3,-,TRBJ2-3,-,14,CASSEEGTTDTQYF,TGTGCCAGCTCAGAAGAGGGGACAACAGATACGCAGTATTTT
TRBV29-1,-,TRBJ2-5,-,13,CSVIPTTQETQYF,TGCAGCGTTATTCCGACTACCCAAGAGACCCAGTACTTC
TRBV5-6,TRBD1,TRBJ2-7,-,13,CASRPRQGGEQYF,TGTGCCAGCAGGCCCCGACAGGGTGGCGAGCAGTACTTC
TRBV18,TRBD1,TRBJ1-3,-,15,CASSPGHQGVHTIYF,TGTGCCAGCTCACCGGGACATCAGGGGGTACACACCATATATTTT
TRBV20-1,-,TRBJ1-5,-,14,CSASPGGSNQPQHF,TGCAGTGCTAGTCCGGGGGGTAGCAATCAGCCCCAGCATTTT
TRBV9,TRBD1,TRBJ2-1,-,18,CASSVQAAGGLSYNEQFF,TGTGCCAGCAGCGTGCAAGCAGCAGGGGGCCTCTCCTACAATGAGCAGTTCTTC
TRBV25-1,TRBD1,TRBJ2-3,few,16,CASSPTRRQGADTQYF,TGTGCCAGCAGTCCCACCCGCCGACAGGGGGCAGATACGCAGTATTTT
TRBV5-4,TRBD2,TRBJ2-7,-,16,CASSLPSGRAIDEQYF,TGTGCCAGCAGCCTCCCTAGCGGGAGGGCCATCGACGAGCAGTACTTC